These 3 T cell receptor beta chains were sequenced from one sample in a study of cytomegalovirus exposure and HLA in healthy donors. Use of 60 Vbeta and 13 Jbeta primers characterized the PCR. TCRdb's copy holds only in-frame clones and misses some; the assay was immunoSEQ multiplex PCR. The sample shows 200,000 or so clones, 65% to 85% of them seen only once. Sequencing was done on a sample of PBMCs. The receptor source for this set is a man aged 50-59 years in good health and CMV-seronegative.

This clone was counted only a few times. V and J are TRBV30 and TRBJ1-2, with a weak D call TRBD1 (5 bases). The V gene lost 0 bases and the J gene lost 4 bases, with 9 bases spanning the gap. The CDR3 covers 13 residues. CDR1 GTSNPN and CDR2 SVGIG come from the germline V gene (reference sequence). This chain's CDR3 is CAWSVETAYGYTF. The CDR3 nucleotides read TGTGCCTGGAGTGTAGAGACAGCCTATGGCTACACCTTC.

The chain combines TRBV30 with TRBJ1-1; 11 bases are a match to TRBD1. V lost 3 bases and J lost 4; bases outside the gene matches: 13. Germline V gene data show CDR1 as GTSNPN and CDR2 as SVGIG (reference sequence). The CDR3 is made up of 17 amino acids. The chain's CDR3 is CAWSGGQGAMRFTEAFF. DNA for the CDR3: TGTGCCTGGAGCGGCGGACAGGGGGCGATGCGATTCACTGAAGCTTTCTTT.

The chain combines TRBV19 with TRBJ1-1; D is unresolved. Trimming shortened V by 7 bases and J by 4 bases, and 19 bases separated the two germline ends. The germline CDR1 and CDR2 sequences are LNHDA and SQIVND (reference sequence). The CDR3 is 15 amino acids. The CDR3 nucleotides are TGTGCCAGTAAACGAGTTCAAGGAGCGGTCACTGAAGCTTTCTTT. Its protein is CASKRVQGAVTEAFF. Combining the CDR3 with reference TRBV19 and TRBJ1-1 gives the whole variable domain DGGITQSPKYLFRKEGQNVTLSCEQNLNHDAMYWYRQDPGQGLRLIYYSQIVNDFQKGDIAEGYSVSREKKESFPLTVTSAQKNPTAFYLCASKRVQGAVTEAFFGQGTRLTVV.